The present T cell receptor (beta chain) was sequenced within a study of STAT5B mutations in CD4+ large granular lymphocyte leukemia. About the research overall: Among healthy controls, a particular HLA allele went with more CDR3 'QG' motifs.

Libraries were prepared by immunoSEQ multiplex PCR; TCRdb keeps only in-frame clonotypes and omits some of them. The profile shows 25,000 to 30,000 clones, more than 70% of them singletons. Trimming took 7 bases from V and 6 from J; bases not matched to a gene: 10. Germline values: CDR1 MNHEY, CDR2 SVGAGI. CDR3 size: 15 residues. Overall study results and limits: Patient CD4-sorted repertoires looked more clonal than healthy CD4+ repertoires, even without putative leukemic clones.

Regarding this clone: Antigen unknown.

The chain couples TRBV6-5 to TRBJ2-7; 12 bases line up with TRBD2. The receptor comes from a human donor in good health. Sequencing was performed on CD4+ T cells from blood buffy coats. The CDR3 DNA is TGTGCCAGCAACCTAGCGGGAGGGCCTGGACGCGAGCAGTACTTC. Translation: CASNLAGGPGREQYF.